This entry lists 30 T cell receptor beta chains sequenced from one sample in a study of blood T cell repertoires in COVID-19. Repertoires were generated with immunoSEQ multiplex PCR, while TCRdb's copy carries only in-frame clones and drops some. Of about 300,000 clones in the sample, 90% to 95% were seen once. Sample: peripheral blood. These receptors were obtained from a woman in her 30s with COVID-19, enrolled during active disease.

The chain couples TRBV2 to TRBJ2-3; TRBD2 matches at 11 bases. The V gene's germline CDR1 is SNHLY and CDR2 FYNNEI. The CDR3 consists of 15 residues. The V and J ends lost 11 bases and 6 bases, in that order; junction bases with no gene match: 13. The CDR3 DNA sequence: TGTGCCGGTAGCGGGAGGGAAGGCAGGGAGGATACGCAGTATTTT. Translation gives CAGSGREGREDTQYF.

This sequence joins TRBV5-1 and TRBJ1-5, with D hard to call. Trimming pared 0 bases from V and 5 bases from J, leaving 6 bases between. From germline, CDR1 is SGHRS and CDR2 YFSETQ. CDR3 size: 13 residues. The CDR3 loop reads CASSLGADQPQHF. The CDR3 coding sequence is TGCGCCAGCAGCTTGGGAGCCGATCAGCCCCAGCATTTT.

This chain uses TRBV7-3 with TRBJ1-1; D gene uncertain. Germline CDR1 reads SGHTA; CDR2 reads FQGTGA. V lost 1 base, J lost 1 base, and 7 bases lay in between. CDR3 length: 14 residues. The DNA of the CDR3 is TGTGCCAGCAGCTTAAGCAGGTGGAACACTGAAGCTTTCTTT. Translation gives CASSLSRWNTEAFF.

The chain joins TRBV6-5 to TRBJ1-3, with D perhaps matching TRBD1 (6 bases). Germline V gene data show CDR1 as MNHEY and CDR2 as SVGAGI. V was cut by 7 bases and J by 3 bases, with 13 bases left in between. The CDR3 loop spans 14 amino acids. The CDR3 loop reads CASMVQGGGNTIYF. CDR3 DNA: TGTGCCAGCATGGTACAGGGTGGTGGAAACACCATATATTTT.

This clone was seen a handful of times. The chain's CDR3 is CASSYSSRGSGNTIYF. The CDR3 nucleotides are TGTGCCAGCAGTTACTCGTCAAGGGGCTCTGGAAACACCATATATTTT. This chain connects TRBV6-5 to TRBJ1-3; maybe TRBD1 (5 bases). The CDR3 is made up of 16 amino acids. Germline lookup yields CDR1 MNHEY and CDR2 SVGAGI. Between the trimmed V and J ends, which lost 0 bases and 0 bases, there was a span of 9 bases.

This sequence joins TRBV29-1 and TRBJ2-3; the D gene is possibly TRBD1 (5 bases). Germline CDR1 reads SQVTM; CDR2 reads ANQGSEA. The V gene lost 1 base and the J gene lost 6 bases, with 23 bases spanning the gap. CDR3 length equals 17 residues. The CDR3 coding sequence is TGCAGCGTTGAAGGGTCAGGGTCCGCTCCGCTGTTGGATACGCAGTATTTT. This sequence encodes CSVEGSGSAPLLDTQYF.

The J gene is TRBJ2-2, the V gene TRBV6-5, with TRBD2 matching over 10 bases. The V and J ends lost 6 bases and 1 base, in that order; junction bases with no gene match: 2. Germline V gene lookup returns CDR1 MNHEY and CDR2 SVGAGI. The CDR3 contains 15 residues. CDR3: CASRGLAVNTGELFF. CDR3 nucleotides: TGTGCCAGCAGAGGACTAGCGGTGAACACCGGGGAGCTGTTTTTT.

The V gene is TRBV5-4, the J gene TRBJ1-1, with a possible D match to TRBD1 (5 bases). CDR3 length: 15 residues. Per germline, CDR1 SGHNT and CDR2 YYREEE (reference sequence). V lost 4 bases to trimming and J lost 4 bases, with 17 bases between them. The CDR3 bases are TGTGCCAGCAGCCCCCATGGGGGGGGGACCACTGAAGCTTTCTTT. Amino acids: CASSPHGGGTTEAFF.

The chain employs TRBV9 and TRBJ1-6, with TRBD1 matching 10 bases. The CDR3 has 15 residues. Germline lookup yields CDR1 SGDLS and CDR2 YYNGEE. Trimming removed 3 bases from V and 9 bases from J; junction bases left unmatched: 6. The CDR3: CASSAQTGGSSPLHF. The CDR3 coding sequence is TGTGCCAGCAGCGCCCAGACAGGGGGCAGTTCACCCCTCCACTTT.

This clone was counted once. The J gene is TRBJ1-1, the V gene TRBV3-1 (or the pseudogene TRBV3-2), with D possibly TRBD1 on 6 matching bases. The CDR3 spans 15 residues. From germline, CDR1 is LGHDT and CDR2 YNNKEL (reference sequence). V lost 3 bases and J lost 4, with 15 bases in between. CDR3 nucleotides: TGTGCCAGCAGCCAGAAGGGGGAAGGTGTCACTGAAGCTTTCTTT. Translating it yields CASSQKGEGVTEAFF.

This clone was found once. The chain joins TRBV27 to TRBJ1-1; 8 bases agree with TRBD1. Germline values: CDR1 MNHEY, CDR2 SMNVEV (reference sequence). This CDR3 is 16 amino acids long. V gave up 0 bases and J gave up 5 bases; unmatched junction bases: 8. CDR3 residues: CASSLSSNRGWTEAFF. The CDR3, as DNA: TGTGCCAGCAGTTTATCTTCGAACAGGGGGTGGACTGAAGCTTTCTTT.

The chain combines TRBV12-3 or TRBV12-4 with TRBJ1-5, with D unclear. Trimming left V 5 bases short and J 9 bases short, with 14 bases between. This CDR3 comprises 13 residues. This CDR3 is CASSPSVGGPQHF. The CDR3 DNA follows: TGTGCCAGCAGTCCCTCGGTAGGAGGGCCCCAGCATTTT.

This clone was picked up one time. This chain joins TRBV7-8 and TRBJ1-1, with D uncertain. The germline V and J ends were trimmed by 2 bases and 1 base, with 14 bases remaining between them. The V gene's germline CDR1 is SGHVS and CDR2 FQNEAQ. CDR3 length equals 16 residues. CDR3 sequence: CASSLPLTRKNTEAFF. The DNA of the CDR3 is TGTGCCAGCAGCTTACCACTAACACGGAAGAACACTGAAGCTTTCTTT.

The count of this clone is one. The V and J genes are TRBV12-3 or TRBV12-4 and TRBJ1-1; maybe TRBD1 (6 bases). The ends were cut back, 4 bases at V and 2 bases at J, with 8 bases in the middle. This CDR3 is 13 amino acids long. The DNA of the CDR3 is TGTGCCAGCAGTTGGACAGTAAACACTGAAGCTTTCTTT. Its translation is CASSWTVNTEAFF.

The chain links TRBV29-1 to TRBJ2-7; 13 bases are shared with TRBD2. Germline trimming cut 6 bases from V and 6 bases from J; bases unmatched to any gene: 11. Germline V gives CDR1 SQVTM, CDR2 ANQGSEA. The CDR3 is 15 amino acids. For the CDR3, the DNA is TGCAGCGTAACTAGCGGGAGGGCCGCCCTCCTCGAGCAGTACTTC. Translating it yields CSVTSGRAALLEQYF.

CDR3 nucleotides: TGTGCCAGCAGCCGCAGACAGGGGCCCCCAGAGACCCAGTACTTC. This translates into CASSRRQGPPETQYF. The V call is TRBV7-3, the J call TRBJ2-5; 8 nucleotides match TRBD1. This CDR3 is 15 amino acids long. The V gene end was trimmed by 5 bases and the J gene end by 4 bases; junction bases not matched to a gene: 9. Germline values: CDR1 SGHTA, CDR2 FQGTGA.

This chain connects TRBV28 to TRBJ1-3; D unclear. Germline CDR1 is MDHEN and CDR2 is SYDVKM. The CDR3 covers 15 residues. Trimming took off 6 bases at V and 0 bases at J, with 12 bases between the two ends. This chain's CDR3 is CASRPYSSSGNTIYF. CDR3 nucleotide sequence: TGTGCCAGCAGGCCCTACAGTTCCTCTGGAAACACCATATATTTT.

This chain connects TRBV7-2 to TRBJ2-5, with 13 bases identical to TRBD2. CDR1 SGHTA and CDR2 FQGNSA come from the germline V gene. The junction had 4 bases not matched to a gene; V was cut back by 4 bases and J by 5 bases. The CDR3 is 15 residues long. The CDR3 loop reads CASSSRTSGSETQYF. Written as DNA, the CDR3 is TGTGCCAGCAGCTCAAGGACTAGCGGGAGCGAGACCCAGTACTTC.

The rearrangement uses TRBV6-5 and TRBJ2-1; the match to TRBD1 covers 7 bases. Trimming took 5 bases from V and 4 from J; bases not matched to a gene: 5. CDR1 is MNHEY and CDR2 is SVGAGI in the germline V gene. The CDR3 runs 14 residues. In DNA form, the CDR3 reads TGTGCCAGCAGTCCTGACAGGGTATACAATGAGCAGTTCTTC. Protein sequence: CASSPDRVYNEQFF.

The chain recombines TRBV14 with TRBJ2-1, with D unresolved. Germline values: CDR1 SGHDN, CDR2 FVKESK. The CDR3 covers 13 residues. V was cut by 0 bases and J by 4 bases, with 4 bases left in between. The CDR3, as DNA: TGTGCCAGCAGCCAAGATCGTTACAATGAGCAGTTCTTC. Translated: CASSQDRYNEQFF.

The J gene is TRBJ1-5, the V gene TRBV7-2; 7 positions agree with TRBD1. Germline V gives CDR1 SGHTA, CDR2 FQGNSA. This CDR3 region has 15 residues. V lost 1 base to trimming and J lost 4 bases; unmatched junction nucleotides: 4. The CDR3 reads CASSLVSGGNQPQHF. Written as DNA, the CDR3 is TGTGCCAGCAGCTTAGTCTCAGGGGGAAATCAGCCCCAGCATTTT. The whole variable domain, remainder taken from reference TRBV7-2 and TRBJ1-5, is GAGVSQSPSNKVTEKGKDVELRCDPISGHTALYWYRQSLGQGLEFLIYFQGNSAPDKSGLPSDRFSAERTGGSVSTLTIQRTQQEDSAVYLCASSLVSGGNQPQHFGDGTRLSIL.

The sample holds one count of this clone. The rearrangement uses TRBV5-1 and TRBJ2-7; TRBD2 matches at 10 bases. Germline V gene data show CDR1 as SGHRS and CDR2 as YFSETQ. V lost 0 bases to trimming and J lost 0 bases; unmatched junction nucleotides: 3. This CDR3 comprises 16 residues. CDR3 nucleotide sequence: TGCGCCAGCAGCTTGGGGCTAGCGGGAGCCTCCTACGAGCAGTACTTC. Protein sequence: CASSLGLAGASYEQYF.

The chain uses TRBV19 and TRBJ1-1; no firm D call. Germline V CDR1 and CDR2: LNHDA, SQIVND (reference sequence). V was cut by 9 bases and J by 1 base, with 15 bases left in between. The CDR3 runs 14 residues. The CDR3 bases are TGTGCCAGCACCCAAGGACGGGAGAACACTGAAGCTTTCTTT. This translates into CASTQGRENTEAFF.

This clone appeared once. At one boundary the junction diverges from the germline segment, which might be a read error. The V call is TRBV3-1 (or the pseudogene TRBV3-2), the J call TRBJ2-1; TRBD2 might be the D (5 bases). This CDR3 has 13 amino acids. In germline, CDR1 is LGHDT, CDR2 YNNKEL (reference sequence). The CDR3 nucleotides are TGTGCCAGCACCCAACGGGGAAACAATGAGCAGTTCTTC. The encoded protein is CASTQRGNNEQFF.

This clone was observed a handful of times. The rearrangement joins TRBV5-1 to TRBJ2-1, with TRBD2 matching 11 bases. Per germline, CDR1 SGHRS and CDR2 YFSETQ. V dropped 2 bases and J dropped 6; count of bases not matched to a gene: 13. There are 18 residues in the CDR3. The CDR3 DNA follows: TGCGCCAGCAGCTTATCGTCGTGGGGACTAGCGGCGGGCAATGAGCAGTTCTTC. Encoded protein: CASSLSSWGLAAGNEQFF.

The chain is built from TRBV12-2 and TRBJ1-2; the D segment call TRBD1 is taken from the table without a DNA check. TRBV12-2 is a documented pseudogene. The CDR3 has 15 residues. CDR3 sequence: CASRPQTGWGYGYTF. In DNA form, the CDR3 reads TGTGCAAGTCGCCCCCAGACAGGGTGGGGCTATGGCTACACCTTC.

This chain connects TRBV5-1 to TRBJ2-7; D might be TRBD2 (5 bases). The CDR3 totals 14 residues. The V gene's germline CDR1 is SGHRS and CDR2 YFSETQ. The germline V and J ends were trimmed by 5 bases and 6 bases, with 18 bases remaining between them. In DNA, the CDR3 is TGCGCCAGCAGGAGGGAGTCCGGAACTAGCGAGCAGTACTTC. Translating gives CASRRESGTSEQYF.

The chain carries TRBV28 and TRBJ2-5, with no clear D. The germline gives CDR1 MDHEN, CDR2 SYDVKM. This CDR3 comprises 11 residues. The V end lost 6 bases, the J end lost 0 bases, and 2 bases lay between the germline ends. CDR3 loop: CASSYQETQYF. CDR3 nucleotides: TGTGCCAGCAGCTACCAAGAGACCCAGTACTTC.

The chain is built from TRBV5-4 and TRBJ1-6; 7 nucleotides match TRBD1. This CDR3 has 16 amino acids. The germline gives CDR1 SGHNT, CDR2 YYREEE (reference sequence). V dropped 4 bases and J dropped 6; count of bases not matched to a gene: 10. The CDR3 loop is CASSASTGTANSPLHF. The CDR3 nucleotides are TGTGCCAGCAGCGCATCGACCGGGACAGCTAATTCACCCCTCCACTTT.

V gene TRBV5-4 combines with J gene TRBJ2-3, with D possibly being TRBD1 (5 bases). The CDR3 has 15 amino acids. With 5 bases removed from V and 0 bases from J, the gap between germline ends came to 13 bases. Germline-derived CDR1 and CDR2 are SGHNT and YYREEE (reference sequence). The CDR3 spells CASRRGAISTDTQYF. CDR3 in DNA: TGTGCCAGCAGAAGGGGTGCGATCAGCACAGATACGCAGTATTTT.